The clone carrying this TCR beta chain was picked up a small number of times. Its antigen is not known. A much larger clone lies a single base off, so this may be a read error. This likely comes from a read error, as the CDR3 has no conserved phenylalanine or tryptophan at its end. The data were taken from a study of tumor-infiltrating lymphocytes in primary liver carcinoma. Broader study findings: Pairs of tumor regions overlapped more than tumor-adjacent and tumor-blood pairs did. Tumors and blood were compared for top-250-clone fraction, and tumors had the significantly higher value (p = 0.039).

The tissue used was unsorted bulk material of roughly 17-32 mg. RNA and DNA were co-extracted from it with the AllPrep DNA/RNA mini kit. Patients showed chronic HBV infection and an absence of prior treatment. Priming with a constant-region primer yielded TCR beta cDNA from about 480 ng total RNA. What produced the TCR beta libraries was three nested multiplex PCR rounds using slightly modified ARM-PCR. The two initial PCR rounds, ten to eleven cycles each, used TRBV1-TRBV30 forward and C-beta reverse primers. MiXCR, run by TCRdb on the multiplex PCR reads, gives a single entry per CDR3 protein. The table lists about 100,000 distinct CDR3 sequences, more than 65% of them singletons. The CDR3 runs 15 residues. The germline V gene encodes CDR1 SGHAT and CDR2 FQNNGV. V was pared by 1 base and J by 7 bases, with 5 bases of the junction left unmatched.

The chain has TRBV11-2 and TRBJ2-2; 8 nucleotides match TRBD1. This receptor was taken from a woman aged 55 to 70 with primary liver carcinoma and hepatitis B virus infection. Sequencing used liver tumor tissue from sampling region 2. Subset indicated: tumor region T2, inferior pole. The CDR3 DNA follows: TGTGCCAGCAGCTTAGGGACAGGGTACATCGGGGAGCTGTTTCTT. Protein sequence: CASSLGTGYIGELFL.